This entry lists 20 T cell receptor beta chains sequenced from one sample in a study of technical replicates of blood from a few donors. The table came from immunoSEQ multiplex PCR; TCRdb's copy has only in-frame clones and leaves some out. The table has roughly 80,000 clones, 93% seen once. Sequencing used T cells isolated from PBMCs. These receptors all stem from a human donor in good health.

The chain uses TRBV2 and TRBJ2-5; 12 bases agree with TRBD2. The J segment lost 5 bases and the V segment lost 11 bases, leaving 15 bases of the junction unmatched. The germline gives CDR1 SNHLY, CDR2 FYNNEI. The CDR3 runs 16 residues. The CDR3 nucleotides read TGTGCCGAGTCGACTAGCGGGGGCGTAGAGGTGGAGACCCAGTACTTC. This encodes CAESTSGGVEVETQYF.

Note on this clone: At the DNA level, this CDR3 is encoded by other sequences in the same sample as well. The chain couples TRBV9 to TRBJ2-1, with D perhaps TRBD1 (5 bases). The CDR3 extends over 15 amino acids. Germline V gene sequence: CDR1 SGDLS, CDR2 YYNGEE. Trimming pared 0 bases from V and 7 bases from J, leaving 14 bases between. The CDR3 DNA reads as TGTGCCAGCAGCGTAGGGCAGGGAAGGGGAAATGAGCAGTTCTTC. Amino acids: CASSVGQGRGNEQFF.

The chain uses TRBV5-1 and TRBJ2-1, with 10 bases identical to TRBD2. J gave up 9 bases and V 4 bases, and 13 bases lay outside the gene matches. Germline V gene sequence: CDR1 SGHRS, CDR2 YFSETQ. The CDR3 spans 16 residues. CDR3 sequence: CASSPAGSGRSGEQFF. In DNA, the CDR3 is TGCGCCAGCAGCCCGGCGGGTAGCGGGAGGTCTGGTGAGCAGTTCTTC.

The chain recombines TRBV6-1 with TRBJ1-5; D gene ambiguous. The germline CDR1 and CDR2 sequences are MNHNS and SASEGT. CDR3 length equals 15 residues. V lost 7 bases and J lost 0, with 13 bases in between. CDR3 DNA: TGTGCCAGCAAGTATACAGATTATAGCAATCAGCCCCAGCATTTT. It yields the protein CASKYTDYSNQPQHF.

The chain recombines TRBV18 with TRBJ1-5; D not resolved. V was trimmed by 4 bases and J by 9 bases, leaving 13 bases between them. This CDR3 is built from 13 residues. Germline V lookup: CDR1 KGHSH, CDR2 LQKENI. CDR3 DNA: TGTGCCAGCTCACTTAGGAACACGGGGCCCCAGCATTTT. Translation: CASSLRNTGPQHF. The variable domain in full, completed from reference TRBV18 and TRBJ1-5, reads NAGVMQNPRHLVRRRGQEARLRCSPMKGHSHVYWYRQLPEEGLKFMVYLQKENIIDESGMPKERFSAEFPKEGPSILRIQQVVRGDSAAYFCASSLRNTGPQHFGDGTRLSIL.

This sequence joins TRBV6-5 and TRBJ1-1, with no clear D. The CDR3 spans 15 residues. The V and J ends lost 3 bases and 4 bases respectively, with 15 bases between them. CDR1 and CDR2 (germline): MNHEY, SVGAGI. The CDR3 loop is CASSYTSQAPTEAFF. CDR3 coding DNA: TGTGCCAGCAGTTATACCTCCCAGGCACCCACTGAAGCTTTCTTT.

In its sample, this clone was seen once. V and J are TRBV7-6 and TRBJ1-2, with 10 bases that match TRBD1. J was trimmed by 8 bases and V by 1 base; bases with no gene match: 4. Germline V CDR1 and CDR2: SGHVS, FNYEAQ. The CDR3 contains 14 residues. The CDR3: CASSLGTGGSGYTF. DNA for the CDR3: TGTGCCAGCAGCTTAGGGACAGGGGGATCGGGCTACACCTTC.

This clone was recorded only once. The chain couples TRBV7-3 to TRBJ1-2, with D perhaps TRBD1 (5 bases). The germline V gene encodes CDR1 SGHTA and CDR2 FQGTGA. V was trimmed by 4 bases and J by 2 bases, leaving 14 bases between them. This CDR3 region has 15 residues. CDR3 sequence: CASSSLPGRNYGYTF. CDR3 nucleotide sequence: TGTGCCAGCAGCTCCCTGCCAGGGCGCAACTATGGCTACACCTTC.

The CDR3 is CASSLALMNTEAFF. The CDR3 DNA follows: TGTGCCAGCAGCTTAGCCCTTATGAACACTGAAGCTTTCTTT. This sequence joins TRBV7-8 and TRBJ1-1; D gene unclear. The CDR3 is 14 amino acids. Trimming pared 0 bases from V and 0 bases from J, leaving 5 bases between. Germline V CDR1 and CDR2: SGHVS, FQNEAQ.

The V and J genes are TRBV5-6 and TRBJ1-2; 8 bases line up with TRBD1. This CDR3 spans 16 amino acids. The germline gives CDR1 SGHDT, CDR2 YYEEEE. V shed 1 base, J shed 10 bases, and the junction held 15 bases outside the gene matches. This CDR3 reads CASSLIPARGQGDYTF. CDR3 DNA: TGTGCCAGCAGCTTGATTCCCGCCAGGGGGCAAGGGGACTACACCTTC.

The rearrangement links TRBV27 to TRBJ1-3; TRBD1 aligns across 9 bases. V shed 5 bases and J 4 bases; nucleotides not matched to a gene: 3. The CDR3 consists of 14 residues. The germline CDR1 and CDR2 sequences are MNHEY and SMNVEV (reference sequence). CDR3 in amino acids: CASSLGTGGNTIYF. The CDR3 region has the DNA TGTGCCAGCAGTCTTGGGACAGGGGGAAACACCATATATTTT.

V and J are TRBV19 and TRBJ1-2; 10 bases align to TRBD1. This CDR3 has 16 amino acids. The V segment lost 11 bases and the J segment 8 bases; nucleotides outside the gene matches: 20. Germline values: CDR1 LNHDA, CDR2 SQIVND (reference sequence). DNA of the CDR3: TGTGCCGTCATCAACGGTCCGGGACAGGGGTTGGAAGGCTACACCTTC. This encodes CAVINGPGQGLEGYTF.

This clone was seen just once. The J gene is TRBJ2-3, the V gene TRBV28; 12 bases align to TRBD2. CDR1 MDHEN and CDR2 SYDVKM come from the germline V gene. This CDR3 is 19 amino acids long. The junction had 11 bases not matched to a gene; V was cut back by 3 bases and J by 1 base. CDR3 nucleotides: TGTGCCAGCAGTTTCTGGGCTAGCGGGAGGGCCAACCGCACAGATACGCAGTATTTT. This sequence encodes CASSFWASGRANRTDTQYF.

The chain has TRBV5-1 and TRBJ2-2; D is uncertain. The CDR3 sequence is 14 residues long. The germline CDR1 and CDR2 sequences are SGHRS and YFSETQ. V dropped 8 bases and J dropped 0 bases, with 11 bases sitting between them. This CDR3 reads CASSPNANTGELFF. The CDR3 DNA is TGCGCCAGTTCTCCTAATGCGAACACCGGGGAGCTGTTTTTT.

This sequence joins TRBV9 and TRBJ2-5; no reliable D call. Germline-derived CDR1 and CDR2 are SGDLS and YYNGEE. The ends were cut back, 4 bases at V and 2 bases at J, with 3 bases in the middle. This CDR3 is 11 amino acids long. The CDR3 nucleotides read TGTGCCAGCAGCTCTCAAGAGACCCAGTACTTC. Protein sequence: CASSSQETQYF.

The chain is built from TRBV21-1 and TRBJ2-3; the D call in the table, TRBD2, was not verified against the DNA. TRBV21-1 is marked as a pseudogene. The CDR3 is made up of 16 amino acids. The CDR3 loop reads CASSKTSGGSTDTQYF. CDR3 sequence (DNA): TGTGCCAGCAGTAAAACTAGCGGGGGAAGCACAGATACGCAGTATTTT.

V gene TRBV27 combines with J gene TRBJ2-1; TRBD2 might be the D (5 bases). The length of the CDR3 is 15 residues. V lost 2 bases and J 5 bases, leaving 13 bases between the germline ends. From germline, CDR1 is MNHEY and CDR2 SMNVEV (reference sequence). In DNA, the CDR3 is TGTGCCAGCAGTTTAGCGCCTAGCCCCCACAATGAGCAGTTCTTC. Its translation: CASSLAPSPHNEQFF.

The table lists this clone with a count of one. This CDR3 is CASSYQPGANQPQHF. Written as DNA, the CDR3 is TGTGCCAGCAGTTACCAGCCGGGTGCCAATCAGCCCCAGCATTTT. V gene TRBV6-5 combines with J gene TRBJ1-5, with D uncertain. The V and J ends lost 2 bases and 3 bases respectively, with 11 bases between them. CDR3 length: 15 residues. Per the germline V gene, CDR1 is MNHEY and CDR2 is SVGAGI.

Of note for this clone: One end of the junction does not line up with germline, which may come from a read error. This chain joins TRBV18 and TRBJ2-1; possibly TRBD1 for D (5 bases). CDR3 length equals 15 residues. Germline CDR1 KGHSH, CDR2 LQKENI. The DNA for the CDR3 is TGTGCCAGCTCGCCACGACAGCCGCCCTACAATGAGCAGTTCTTC. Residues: CASSPRQPPYNEQFF.

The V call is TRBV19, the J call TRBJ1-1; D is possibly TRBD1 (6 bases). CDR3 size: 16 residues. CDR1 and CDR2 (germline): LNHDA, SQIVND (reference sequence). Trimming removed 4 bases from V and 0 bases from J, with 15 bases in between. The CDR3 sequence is CASSNLRGDMNTEAFF. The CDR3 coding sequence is TGTGCCAGTAGTAACCTACGGGGGGACATGAACACTGAAGCTTTCTTT. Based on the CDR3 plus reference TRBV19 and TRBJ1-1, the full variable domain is DGGITQSPKYLFRKEGQNVTLSCEQNLNHDAMYWYRQDPGQGLRLIYYSQIVNDFQKGDIAEGYSVSREKKESFPLTVTSAQKNPTAFYLCASSNLRGDMNTEAFFGQGTRLTVV.